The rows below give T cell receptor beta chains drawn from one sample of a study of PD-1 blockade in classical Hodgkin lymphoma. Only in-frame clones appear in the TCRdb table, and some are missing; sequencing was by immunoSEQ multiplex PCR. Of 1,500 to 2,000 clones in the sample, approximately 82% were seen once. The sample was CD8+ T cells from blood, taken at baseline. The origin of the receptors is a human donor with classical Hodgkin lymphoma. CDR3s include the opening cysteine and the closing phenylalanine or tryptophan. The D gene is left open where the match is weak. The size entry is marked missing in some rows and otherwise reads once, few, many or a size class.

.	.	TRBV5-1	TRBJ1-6	TGCGCCAGCAGCTTGGTGGAGGGGACAAAGGGGGCCCTCCACTTT	CASSLVEGTKGALHF
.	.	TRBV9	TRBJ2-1	TGTGCCAGCAGCGTAGCCGGGTCCCCCTACAATGAGCAGTTCTTC	CASSVAGSPYNEQFF
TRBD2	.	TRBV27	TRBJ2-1	TGTGCCAGCAGTGGGGTGGGGAGCGGGAGTAATGGTGAGCAGTTCTTC	CASSGVGSGSNGEQFF
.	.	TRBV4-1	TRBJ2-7	TGCGCCAGCAGCCAAGAACAGGACCCCCGCTACGAGCAGTACTTC	CASSQEQDPRYEQYF
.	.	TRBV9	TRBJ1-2	TGTGCCAGCAGCGCCGGGGGATGGGGCTACACCTTC	CASSAGGWGYTF
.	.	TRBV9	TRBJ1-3	TGTGCCAGCAGCGCGAGTACAGGGTCTGGAAACACCATATATTTT	CASSASTGSGNTIYF
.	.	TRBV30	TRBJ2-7	TGTGCCTGGAGTGTAGACTACGAGCAGTACTTC	CAWSVDYEQYF
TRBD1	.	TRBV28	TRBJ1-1	TGTGCCAGCAGCCCGGACAGGGTCGCAACTGAAGCTTTCTTT	CASSPDRVATEAFF
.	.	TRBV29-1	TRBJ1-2	TGCAGCGTTGAACACGGGTTTTATGGCTACACCTTC	CSVEHGFYGYTF
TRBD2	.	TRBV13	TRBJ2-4	TGTGCCAGCAGTCGGCCCATTAGCGGGGAAAACATTCAGTACTTC	CASSRPISGENIQYF
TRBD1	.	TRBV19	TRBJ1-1	TGTGCCAGTAGTGCCACCGGGACAGAGAACACTGAAGCTTTCTTT	CASSATGTENTEAFF
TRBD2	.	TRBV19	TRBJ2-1	TGTGCCAGTAGTTATAAAACTACTAGCGGGGGTACCTTAGGGCATGAGCAGTTCTTC	CASSYKTTSGGTLGHEQFF
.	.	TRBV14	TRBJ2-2	TGTGCCAGCAGCCAACCCCGGGTCACCGGGGAGCTGTTTTTT	CASSQPRVTGELFF
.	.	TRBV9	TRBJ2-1	TGTGCCAGCAGCGTAGAGTATAGCGCCTACAATGAGCAGTTCTTC	CASSVEYSAYNEQFF
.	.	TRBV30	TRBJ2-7	TGTGCCTGGAGTGGGGTCGCCTACGAGCAGTACTTC	CAWSGVAYEQYF
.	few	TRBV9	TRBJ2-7	TGTGCCAGCAGCGTAGGGCAGGGGTATTACGAGCAGTACTTC	CASSVGQGYYEQYF
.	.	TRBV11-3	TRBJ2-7	TGTGCCAGCAGCTTAGATCGTAGCGGTAGTTACGAGCAGTACTTC	CASSLDRSGSYEQYF
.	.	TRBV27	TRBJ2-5	TGTGCCAGCAGTTTTTCGGCTAGCCCCGGGGAGACCCAGTACTTC	CASSFSASPGETQYF
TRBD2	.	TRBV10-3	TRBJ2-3	TGTGCCGCTACTAGCGGGCTCACAGATACGCAGTATTTT	CAATSGLTDTQYF
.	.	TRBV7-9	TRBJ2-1	TGTGCCAGCAGCTTCGGGGATAAGCAGTTCTTC	CASSFGDKQFF
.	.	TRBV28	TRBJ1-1	TGTGCCAGCAGTCTCCGCGACAATATAGCGAACACTGAAGCTTTCTTT	CASSLRDNIANTEAFF
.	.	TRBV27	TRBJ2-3	TGTGCCAGCAGTTTAGGGCCCGCCCTCGCAGATACGCAGTATTTT	CASSLGPALADTQYF
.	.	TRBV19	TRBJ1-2	TGTGCCAGTACCCAAATCCCCACGGATGGCTACACCTTC	CASTQIPTDGYTF
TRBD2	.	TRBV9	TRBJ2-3	TGTGCCAGCAGCGCGGGAGGGAACACAGATACGCAGTATTTT	CASSAGGNTDTQYF
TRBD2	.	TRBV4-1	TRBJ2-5	TGCGCCAGCAGCCCCCGTTCGGGACTAGCGGGAGGACCCCAAGAGACCCAGTACTTC	CASSPRSGLAGGPQETQYF
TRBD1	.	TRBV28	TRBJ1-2	TGTGCCAGCAGTCATCAGGGACAGCACTCCAACTATGGCTACACCTTC	CASSHQGQHSNYGYTF
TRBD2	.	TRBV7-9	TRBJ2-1	TGTGCCAGCAGCTTAGGAGTAGCGGGGTACAATGAGCAGTTCTTC	CASSLGVAGYNEQFF
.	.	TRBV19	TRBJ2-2	TGTGCCAGTAGTATTTATAGGGGGACCACCGGGGAGCTGTTTTTT	CASSIYRGTTGELFF
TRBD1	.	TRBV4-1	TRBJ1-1	TGCGCCAGCAGCCAAGATCGGCACAGGGGCACTGAAGCTTTCTTT	CASSQDRHRGTEAFF
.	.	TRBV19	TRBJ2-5	TGTGCCAGTAGTCCATTGCAGGGGGGGGAGACCCAGTACTTC	CASSPLQGGETQYF
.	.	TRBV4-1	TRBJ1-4	TGCGCCAGCAGAGGCGCTAATGAAAAACTGTTTTTT	CASRGANEKLFF
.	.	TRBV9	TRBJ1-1	TGTGCCAGCAGCCCCGGGAATACGAACACTGAAGCTTTCTTT	CASSPGNTNTEAFF
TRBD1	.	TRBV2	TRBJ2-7	TGTGCCACCTTACCCGTAGACAGGGGGCCCAGCTACGAGCAGTACTTC	CATLPVDRGPSYEQYF
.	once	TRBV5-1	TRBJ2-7	TGCGCCAGCAGCTTGGCCGCGAGCTACGAGCAGTACTTC	CASSLAASYEQYF
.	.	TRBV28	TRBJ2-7	TGTGCCAGCAGTTTGACAGCAGAGGTACCCTACGAGCAGTACTTC	CASSLTAEVPYEQYF
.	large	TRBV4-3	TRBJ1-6	TGCGCCAGCAGCCAAGACTCGGGTGGGAATTCACCCCTCCACTTT	CASSQDSGGNSPLHF
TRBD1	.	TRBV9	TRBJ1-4	TGTGCCAGCAGCCCGGGACAGCTCAATAATGAAAAACTGTTTTTT	CASSPGQLNNEKLFF
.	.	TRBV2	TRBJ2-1	TGTGCCAGCATAGCGGCAGATTCTTACAATGAGCAGTTCTTC	CASIAADSYNEQFF
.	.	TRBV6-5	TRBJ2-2	TGTGCCAGCAGTTATCCTGCCGGCGGGGAGCTGTTTTTT	CASSYPAGGELFF
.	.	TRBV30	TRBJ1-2	TGTGCCTGGAGTCTTGCTGGCAGGGGCGGCTATGGCTACACCTTC	CAWSLAGRGGYGYTF
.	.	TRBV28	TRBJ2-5	TGTGCCAGCAGTTTCTACGGGACGGGGGAGACCCAGTACTTC	CASSFYGTGETQYF
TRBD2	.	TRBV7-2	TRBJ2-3	TGTGCCAGCAGCTCGACCGGGGGGGCTGGAGATACGCAGTATTTT	CASSSTGGAGDTQYF
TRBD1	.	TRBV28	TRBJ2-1	TGTGCCAGCAGTTTAATGGGACAGGAGTTCTACAATGAGCAGTTCTTC	CASSLMGQEFYNEQFF
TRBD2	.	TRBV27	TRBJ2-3	TGTGCCAGCAGCCCGCGGGGGGCCTACGAAGGCACAGATACGCAGTATTTT	CASSPRGAYEGTDTQYF
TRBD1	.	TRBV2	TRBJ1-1	TGTGCCAGCAGCGGGAGCATCGAGGGGGCAAGTGAAGCTTTCTTT	CASSGSIEGASEAFF
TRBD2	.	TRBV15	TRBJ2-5	TGTGCCACCAGCAGGCCGCTAGCGGGAGGGTTGGAAGAGACCCAGTACTTC	CATSRPLAGGLEETQYF
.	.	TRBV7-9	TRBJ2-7	TGTGCCAGCAGCTACGATGGGGGCCCCCAGCCGTACGAGCAGTACTTC	CASSYDGGPQPYEQYF
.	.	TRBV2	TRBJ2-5	TGTGCCAGCAGTGAAAGCACTAGCTCCCAGGAGACCCAGTACTTC	CASSESTSSQETQYF
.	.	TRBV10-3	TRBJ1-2	TGTGCCATCAGGCCGACAGGCCCCGGTGGCTACACCTTC	CAIRPTGPGGYTF
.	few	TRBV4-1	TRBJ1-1	TGCGCCAGCAGCCCAACGACACCTTTGAACACTGAAGCTTTCTTT	CASSPTTPLNTEAFF
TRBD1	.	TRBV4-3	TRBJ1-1	TGCGCCAGCAGCCAAGATAGGACAGGGAGGACTGAAGCTTTCTTT	CASSQDRTGRTEAFF
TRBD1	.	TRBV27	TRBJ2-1	TGTGCCAGCCTAACAGGGGGCGCGAAAAGTGAGCAGTTCTTC	CASLTGGAKSEQFF
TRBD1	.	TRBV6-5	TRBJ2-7	TGTGCCAGCAGTTACGCAGGACAGGGGGTAACCTACGAGCAGTACTTC	CASSYAGQGVTYEQYF
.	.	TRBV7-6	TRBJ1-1	TGTGCCAGCAGCTTAGGGGCAGGGGTGGCCACTGAAGCTTTCTTT	CASSLGAGVATEAFF
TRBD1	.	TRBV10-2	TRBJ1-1	TGCGCCAGCAGTGAGTCGGCGACAGGGGGCCTGGGGACTGAAGCTTTCTTT	CASSESATGGLGTEAFF
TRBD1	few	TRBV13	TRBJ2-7	TGTGCCAGCAGCCCTGGACAGGGGGTCTACGAGCAGTACTTC	CASSPGQGVYEQYF
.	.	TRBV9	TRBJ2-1	TGTGCCAGCAGCTTCCGGGGGGCCTCTTCCAATGAGCAGTTCTTC	CASSFRGASSNEQFF
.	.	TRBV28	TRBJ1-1	TGTGCCAGCAGTTTTCAGGGAGTCACTGAAGCTTTCTTT	CASSFQGVTEAFF
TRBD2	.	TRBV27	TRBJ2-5	TGTGCCAGCAGTCGAACTAGCGTGGAGACCCAGTACTTC	CASSRTSVETQYF